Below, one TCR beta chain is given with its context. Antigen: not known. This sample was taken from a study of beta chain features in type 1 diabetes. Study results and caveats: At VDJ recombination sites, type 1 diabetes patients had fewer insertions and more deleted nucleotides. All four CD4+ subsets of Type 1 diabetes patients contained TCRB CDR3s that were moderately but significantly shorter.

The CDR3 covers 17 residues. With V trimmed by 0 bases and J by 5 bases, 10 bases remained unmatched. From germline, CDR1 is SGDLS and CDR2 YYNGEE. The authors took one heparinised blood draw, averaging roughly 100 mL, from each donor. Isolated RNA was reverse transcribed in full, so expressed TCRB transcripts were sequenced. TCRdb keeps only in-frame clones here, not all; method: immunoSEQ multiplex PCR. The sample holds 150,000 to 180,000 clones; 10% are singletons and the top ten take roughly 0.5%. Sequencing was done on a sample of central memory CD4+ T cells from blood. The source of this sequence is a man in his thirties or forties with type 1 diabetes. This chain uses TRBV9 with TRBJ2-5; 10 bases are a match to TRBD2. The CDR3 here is CASSVGVSSGSGETQYF. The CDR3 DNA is TGTGCCAGCAGCGTAGGGGTCTCTAGCGGGAGTGGGGAGACCCAGTACTTC.